The 2 T cell receptor beta chains below were found in one sample sequenced in a study of T cells in localized non-small cell lung cancer. Profiling relied on immunoSEQ multiplex PCR, and the TCRdb table lists in-frame clones only, not all of them. Of over a thousand clones detected, 22% appear once; the ten largest clones hold 15% to 20%. The sequences come from normal lung tissue next to the tumor, collected before any cancer treatment. Receptors were obtained from a female donor over 55 with stage I squamous cell lung carcinoma.

The rearrangement links TRBV12-5 to TRBJ1-4, with TRBD1 matching over 11 bases. Germline V gives CDR1 LGHNT, CDR2 FRNRAP. The V segment lost 6 bases and the J segment 8 bases; nucleotides outside the gene matches: 11. This CDR3 spans 16 amino acids. The chain's CDR3 is CASGSEDRGRREKLFF. CDR3 nucleotides: TGTGCTAGTGGGTCCGAGGACAGGGGGCGTCGGGAAAAACTGTTTTTT.

This clone appeared once. The chain combines TRBV29-1 with TRBJ1-2, with 11 bases that match TRBD1. Germline CDR1 is SQVTM and CDR2 is ANQGSEA. The CDR3 spans 13 residues. The junction had 5 bases not matched to a gene; V was cut back by 4 bases and J by 7 bases. CDR3 coding DNA: TGCAGCGTTGGGGACAGGGGGGGTAGTGGCTACACCTTC. This sequence encodes CSVGDRGGSGYTF.